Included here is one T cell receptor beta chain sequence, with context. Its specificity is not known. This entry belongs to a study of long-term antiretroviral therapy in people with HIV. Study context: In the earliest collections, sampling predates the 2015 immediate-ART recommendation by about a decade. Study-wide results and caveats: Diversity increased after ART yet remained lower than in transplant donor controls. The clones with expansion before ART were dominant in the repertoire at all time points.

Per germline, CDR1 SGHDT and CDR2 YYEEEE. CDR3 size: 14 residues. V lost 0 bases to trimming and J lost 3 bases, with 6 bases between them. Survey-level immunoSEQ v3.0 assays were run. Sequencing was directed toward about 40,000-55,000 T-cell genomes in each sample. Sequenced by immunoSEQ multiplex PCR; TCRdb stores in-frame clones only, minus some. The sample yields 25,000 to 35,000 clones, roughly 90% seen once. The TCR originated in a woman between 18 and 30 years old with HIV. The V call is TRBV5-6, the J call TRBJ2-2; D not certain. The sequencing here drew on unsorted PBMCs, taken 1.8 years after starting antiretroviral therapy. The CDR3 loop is CASSLGMDTGELFF. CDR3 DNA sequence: TGTGCCAGCAGCTTGGGTATGGACACCGGGGAGCTGTTTTTT.